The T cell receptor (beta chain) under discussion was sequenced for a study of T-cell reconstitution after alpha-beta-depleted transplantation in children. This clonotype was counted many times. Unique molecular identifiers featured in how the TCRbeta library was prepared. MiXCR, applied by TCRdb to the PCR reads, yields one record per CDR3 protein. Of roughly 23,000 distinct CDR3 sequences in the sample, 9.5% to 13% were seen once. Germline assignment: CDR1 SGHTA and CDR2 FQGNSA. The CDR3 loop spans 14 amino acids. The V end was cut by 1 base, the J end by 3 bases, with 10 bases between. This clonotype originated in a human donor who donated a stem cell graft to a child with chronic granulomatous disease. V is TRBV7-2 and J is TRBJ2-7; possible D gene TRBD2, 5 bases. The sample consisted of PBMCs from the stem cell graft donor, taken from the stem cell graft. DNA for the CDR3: TGTGCCAGCAGCTTAGTGGGAGAGGGCTACGAGCAGTACTTC. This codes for CASSLVGEGYEQYF.